The rows below give T cell receptor beta chains drawn from one sample of a study of cytomegalovirus exposure and HLA in healthy donors. Method: immunoSEQ multiplex PCR; TCRdb's copy keeps in-frame clones and lacks some. The sample shows more than 85,000 clones, over 70% of them seen only once. Sequenced: PBMCs. The receptors were sampled from a male donor in good health and CMV-seronegative. CDR3s include the opening cysteine and the closing phenylalanine or tryptophan. A D gene is named only where the DNA matches it firmly. The listing skips clone size in some rows; elsewhere it reads once, few, many or a size class.

v_gene	j_gene	abundance	d_gene	CDR3nt	CDR3aa
TRBV30	TRBJ2-7	.	.	TGTGCCTGGAGTGAACAGAGAAGCTACGAGCAGTACTTC	CAWSEQRSYEQYF
TRBV28	TRBJ2-7	.	.	TGTGCCAGCAGTGCCGGGGATTACTACTACGAGCAGTACTTC	CASSAGDYYYEQYF
TRBV6-1	TRBJ2-1	.	.	TGTGCCAGCGGGGGGGGCAGGACCAACTACAATGAGCAGTTCTTC	CASGGGRTNYNEQFF
TRBV7-9	TRBJ1-2	once	.	TGTGCCAGCAGCTTAGTTGAGGGGGACTATGGCTACACCTTC	CASSLVEGDYGYTF
TRBV5-4	TRBJ2-7	.	TRBD2	TGTGCCAGCAGCCCGGGGGGGAATCCCTACGAGCAGTACTTC	CASSPGGNPYEQYF
TRBV7-9	TRBJ2-1	.	TRBD2	TGTGCCAGCAGCTTATCCCCCGCTAGCGGGACAGCCTACAATGAGCAGTTCTTC	CASSLSPASGTAYNEQFF
TRBV5-1	TRBJ1-6	.	.	TGCGCCAGCAGCTTGGCAGGGGACTATAATTCACCCCTCCACTTT	CASSLAGDYNSPLHF
TRBV5-1	TRBJ1-2	.	TRBD1	TGCGCCAGCAGCTTACAGGGGGCGGAAGTGGGGCATGGCTACACCTTC	CASSLQGAEVGHGYTF
TRBV11-3	TRBJ2-7	.	TRBD1	TGTGCCAGCAGCTCCCGGACAGGGACCGACGAGCAGTACTTC	CASSSRTGTDEQYF
TRBV10-3	TRBJ1-3	.	TRBD1	TGTGCCATCAGCAAAGGGACAGGGGGGCCCTCTGGAAACACCATATATTTT	CAISKGTGGPSGNTIYF
TRBV27	TRBJ2-1	.	.	TGTGCCAGCGGAGAAGGGCTAGCTCTTAACAATGAGCAGTTCTTC	CASGEGLALNNEQFF
TRBV30	TRBJ2-3	.	.	TGTGCCTGGAGTGTTCCGCTCTCCGGCGGAGATACGCAGTATTTT	CAWSVPLSGGDTQYF
TRBV6-1	TRBJ1-2	.	TRBD1	TGTGCCAGCGGACAGGGGGGATTTGGCTACACCTTC	CASGQGGFGYTF
TRBV11-2	TRBJ1-5	.	.	TGTGCCAGCAGCTTAGGAGGTCAGCTCCAGCATTTT	CASSLGGQLQHF
TRBV5-1	TRBJ2-5	.	TRBD2	TGCGCCAGCATGCCCCTAAGTGGGGACAGAGGACTAGCGGGACTAGAGACCCAGTACTTC	CASMPLSGDRGLAGLETQYF
TRBV5-4	TRBJ2-1	.	.	TGTGCCAGCATCCAGGACTCGAACAATGAGCAGTTCTTC	CASIQDSNNEQFF
TRBV11-3	TRBJ2-1	.	TRBD2	TGTGCCAGCAGCCAACCGGGACTAGCGAAAAATGAGCAGTTCTTC	CASSQPGLAKNEQFF
TRBV19	TRBJ1-5	.	.	TGTGCCAGTAGCTACCGCCCGCGGACAGCCTCTTCCTGGCGGCATTTT	CASSYRPRTASSWRHF
TRBV7-6	TRBJ2-1	.	.	TGTGCCAGCAGCTTATTAGATCGCTCCTACAATGAGCAGTTCTTC	CASSLLDRSYNEQFF
TRBV19	TRBJ1-1	.	.	TGTGCCAGTAGTATGGCTCGGGTCACTGAAGCTTTCTTT	CASSMARVTEAFF
TRBV6-5	TRBJ1-4	.	.	TGTGCCAGCAGTGAATACTGGGGCGATGAAAAACTGTTTTTT	CASSEYWGDEKLFF
TRBV19	TRBJ1-1	.	.	TGTGCGGCGGAAAGGGGTACTGAAGCTTTCTTT	CAAERGTEAFF
TRBV5-4	TRBJ2-1	.	TRBD2	TGTGCCAGCAGCCCTGGACCGGGACTAGCGGGTTACAATGAGCAGTTCTTC	CASSPGPGLAGYNEQFF
TRBV7-9	TRBJ2-1	.	.	TGTGCCAGCAGCTCATACGATCTGCCGGGAAATGAGCAGTTCTTC	CASSSYDLPGNEQFF
TRBV7-2	TRBJ1-3	few	TRBD1	TGTGCCAGCAGCTCCCGACAGGGTAAAATCTCCTCTGGAAACACCATATATTTT	CASSSRQGKISSGNTIYF
TRBV7-9	TRBJ2-3	.	.	TGTGCCAGTAACAGGGAGTCAGATACGCAGTATTTT	CASNRESDTQYF
TRBV10-3	TRBJ1-1	.	TRBD1	TGTGCCATCAGTGGGGGGCCGGGACAGTCTGTTAGCCGAGCTTTCTTT	CAISGGPGQSVSRAFF